This is a list of T cell receptor beta chains from one sample in a study of identifying expanded T cells in peripheral blood. The data were produced by immunoSEQ multiplex PCR, yet TCRdb's version contains in-frame clones alone and is incomplete. Among under 70,000 clones listed, roughly 86% were seen once. Sample: blood. The receptor source for this set is a person between 18 and 75 years old in good health. CDR3s include the opening cysteine and the closing phenylalanine or tryptophan. A D gene is named only where the DNA matches it firmly. Clone size is not always given. Where it is, it says once, few, many or a class for expanded clones.

j_call,v_call,clone_size,d_call,cdr3_nt,cdr3_aa
TRBJ1-6,TRBV19,few,-,TGTGCCAGTACTGTCGGGGGGCTTAATTCACCCCTCCACTTT,CASTVGGLNSPLHF
TRBJ2-1,TRBV10-3,-,TRBD2,TGTGCCATCAGTGAGGGGACTAGCGGGTTTGGTGGTGAGCAGTTCTTC,CAISEGTSGFGGEQFF
TRBJ1-1,TRBV15,-,TRBD1,TGTGCCACCTTAGGGGGCATGAACACTGAAGCTTTCTTT,CATLGGMNTEAFF
TRBJ2-7,TRBV5-6,-,TRBD2,TGTGCCAGCAGCCGTACCCGGGGACTAGCGGAATACGAGCAGTACTTC,CASSRTRGLAEYEQYF
TRBJ2-3,TRBV7-3,-,TRBD2,TGTGCCAGCAGCTTAAACGGGGGGTTAGATACGCAGTATTTT,CASSLNGGLDTQYF
TRBJ2-1,TRBV4-2,-,-,TGTGCCAGCAGCCCCGGGGGAGGGGGGCACAATGAGCAGTTCTTC,CASSPGGGGHNEQFF
TRBJ2-1,TRBV6-6,-,-,TGTGCCAGCCTGAGCTCCTACAATGAGCAGTTCTTC,CASLSSYNEQFF
TRBJ2-2,TRBV6-4,once,-,TGTGCCAGCAGTGACTCAGCAACCACCGGGGAGCTGTTTTTT,CASSDSATTGELFF
TRBJ2-7,TRBV19,-,-,TGTGCCAGTAGTATAGATACGGGTTCGGGGCAGTACTTC,CASSIDTGSGQYF
TRBJ2-7,TRBV6-4,-,TRBD1,TGTGCCAGCAGTGAAGGGACAGGGGGCTCCTACGAGCAGTACTTC,CASSEGTGGSYEQYF
TRBJ2-3,TRBV11-3,few,-,TGTGCCAGCAGCTTAGGCCAGAGCGCAGATACGCAGTATTTT,CASSLGQSADTQYF
TRBJ2-2,TRBV5-4,once,-,TGTGCCAGCAGCCCGGGGGGCACCTATCCCGGGGAGCTGTTTTTT,CASSPGGTYPGELFF
TRBJ2-5,TRBV28,once,-,TGTGCCAGCAGTGCCTACGGCAGGGGAAACCAAGAGACCCAGTACTTC,CASSAYGRGNQETQYF
TRBJ2-3,TRBV6-1,-,TRBD2,TGTGCCAGCAGGACTAGCGGGAGGGATACAGATACGCAGTATTTT,CASRTSGRDTDTQYF
TRBJ1-4,TRBV7-2,-,-,TGTGCCAGCAGCGCGTATAGGACCAATAATGAAAAACTGTTTTTT,CASSAYRTNNEKLFF
TRBJ2-2,TRBV25-1,-,-,TGTGCCAGCAGTGCTATCGCGAACACCGGGGAGCTGTTTTTT,CASSAIANTGELFF
TRBJ2-2,TRBV6-5,-,TRBD1,TGTGCCAGCAGGTGGACAGGCAACACCGGGGAGCTGTTTTTT,CASRWTGNTGELFF
TRBJ2-1,TRBV6-5,-,TRBD1,TGTGCCAGCAGCCCGCCAGGGGGCAATGAGCAGTTCTTC,CASSPPGGNEQFF
TRBJ2-3,TRBV30,-,-,TGTGCCTGGGAAAAAACTAGCACAGATACGCAGTATTTT,CAWEKTSTDTQYF
TRBJ2-1,TRBV11-2,-,TRBD2,TGTGCCAGCAGCCGGAGCGGGAGCATAGGGGGGGAGCAGTTCTTC,CASSRSGSIGGEQFF
TRBJ2-2,TRBV28,-,TRBD1,TGTGCCAGCAGGCCGACAGGGGCCCCCGGGGAGCTGTTTTTT,CASRPTGAPGELFF
TRBJ2-1,TRBV10-3,-,-,TGTGCCATCAGTGATCTAATCTACAATGAGCAGTTCTTC,CAISDLIYNEQFF
TRBJ2-5,TRBV29-1,-,TRBD2,TGCAGCGTTGGCGCGACTAGCGGGAGCAGGCAGACCCAGTACTTC,CSVGATSGSRQTQYF
TRBJ2-3,TRBV7-9,-,TRBD2,TGTGCCAGCAGCTTATCTAGCGGACCCACAGATACGCAGTATTTT,CASSLSSGPTDTQYF
TRBJ2-1,TRBV18,-,TRBD2,TGTGCCAGCTCACCACCTATAGCGGGGGGTAGCTACAATGAGCAGTTCTTC,CASSPPIAGGSYNEQFF
TRBJ1-2,TRBV4-1,-,TRBD1,TGCGCCAGCAGCCAGGGACAGTTCTCCTTCTATGGCTACACCTTC,CASSQGQFSFYGYTF
TRBJ2-2,TRBV27,many,TRBD2,TGTGCCAGCAGTTTATACGGGAGGGGGGAGCTGTTTTTT,CASSLYGRGELFF
TRBJ2-1,TRBV11-3,-,TRBD2,TGTGCCAGCAGCTCATTAGCGGGAGGTAACAATGAGCAGTTCTTC,CASSSLAGGNNEQFF
TRBJ2-3,TRBV6-4,once,TRBD1,TGTGCCAGCAGTGCCTCCCGGGACAGGGACACAGATACGCAGTATTTT,CASSASRDRDTDTQYF
TRBJ1-1,TRBV5-1,-,TRBD1,TGCGCCAGCAGCTTGGGGCGGACAGGTCCAATTAACACTGAAGCTTTCTTT,CASSLGRTGPINTEAFF
TRBJ2-1,TRBV6-1,-,TRBD2,TGTGCCAGCAGGTCACGGGGGGTGTATGAGCAGTTCTTC,CASRSRGVYEQFF
TRBJ2-7,TRBV27,-,-,TGTGCCAGCAGTGAGCGGAGAGCCTACGAGCAGTACTTC,CASSERRAYEQYF
TRBJ2-5,TRBV7-9,-,-,TGTGCCAGCAGCTTCTATCGGGGGCCCGATCCGGAGACCCAGTACTTC,CASSFYRGPDPETQYF
TRBJ2-6,TRBV27,-,-,TGTGCCAGCAGTATATCTGGGGCCAACGTCCTGACTTTC,CASSISGANVLTF
TRBJ2-3,TRBV15,-,-,TGTGCCACCAGCAGAGATTTGGGAGGCACAGATACGCAGTATTTT,CATSRDLGGTDTQYF
TRBJ1-1,TRBV10-3,-,-,TGTGCCATCAGTGGGGACCGCGGGACCCTTGAAGCTTTCTTT,CAISGDRGTLEAFF
TRBJ2-2,TRBV27,-,-,TGTGCCAGCCTGGGGGGAAGCGGGGAGCTGTTTTTT,CASLGGSGELFF
TRBJ2-7,TRBV27,-,-,TGTGCCAGCAGTTTAACCGGGAGATCCTCCGAGCAGTACTTC,CASSLTGRSSEQYF
TRBJ1-6,TRBV28,-,-,TGTGCCAGCAGTCCAGGGTATGACCTCCACTTT,CASSPGYDLHF
TRBJ2-5,TRBV5-1,-,-,TGCGCCAGCAGCTTGAGACAAGAGACCCGGTACTTC,CASSLRQETRYF
TRBJ2-7,TRBV28,-,-,TGTGCCAGCAGTTTCCCCCCAGACGCCCTCTACGAGCAGTACTTC,CASSFPPDALYEQYF
TRBJ1-2,TRBV7-9,-,TRBD1,TGTGCCCGCTTAATCCCAGGGGGGGCTACGCACTATGGCTACACCTTC,CARLIPGGATHYGYTF